The 20 T cell receptor beta chains listed next were all sequenced from one sample in a study of T cell responses to AZD1222 COVID-19 vaccine. Data came from immunoSEQ multiplex PCR; TCRdb stores just in-frame clones and leaves some out. The repertoire includes 150,000 to 250,000 clones, approximately 91% of them detected once, and approximately 3.4% sits in the top ten. The sequenced sample was peripheral blood, obtained 28 days after the second AZD1222 dose. The receptor source for this set is an adult who received the AZD1222 COVID-19 vaccine.

This chain connects TRBV23-1 to TRBJ1-5; no definite D call. TRBV23-1 is an open reading frame whose function is uncertain. Trimming stripped 0 bases from V and 5 bases from J, with 20 bases between. The CDR3 spans 18 residues. The CDR3 protein is CASSQSYANCPKDQPQHF. CDR3 nucleotide sequence: TGCGCCAGCAGTCAATCATATGCGAACTGCCCCAAGGATCAGCCCCAGCATTTT.

This chain uses TRBV7-2 with TRBJ2-5; a possible D gene is TRBD1 (6 bases). V was shortened by 5 bases and J by 5 bases, with 18 bases between the two germline ends. This CDR3 region has 15 residues. Germline CDR1 reads SGHTA; CDR2 reads FQGNSA. CDR3 amino acids: CASSVRRGRAETQYF. CDR3 DNA sequence: TGTGCCAGCAGCGTACGCAGGGGTAGGGCGGAGACCCAGTACTTC. Looking up the rest from reference TRBV7-2 and TRBJ2-5 gives the full variable domain: GAGVSQSPSNKVTEKGKDVELRCDPISGHTALYWYRQSLGQGLEFLIYFQGNSAPDKSGLPSDRFSAERTGGSVSTLTIQRTQQEDSAVYLCASSVRRGRAETQYFGPGTRLLVL.

The chain links TRBV5-5 to TRBJ2-1; possibly TRBD2 for D (5 bases). The CDR3 length is 14 residues. CDR1 SGHKS and CDR2 YYEKEE come from the germline V gene (reference sequence). V was shortened by 4 bases and J by 4 bases, with 12 bases between the two germline ends. Here the CDR3 DNA reads TGTGCCAGCAGCCCCGGACTCCGTTACAATGAGCAGTTCTTC. This encodes CASSPGLRYNEQFF.

The V and J genes are TRBV7-3 and TRBJ1-6; D is uncertain. This CDR3 spans 15 amino acids. Trimming took 2 bases from V and 3 from J, leaving 8 bases between them. Germline V gene sequence: CDR1 SGHTA, CDR2 FQGTGA. CDR3 region: CASSLLSDYNSPLHF. The DNA for the CDR3 is TGTGCCAGCAGCTTACTGAGCGACTATAATTCACCCCTCCACTTT. Based on the CDR3 plus reference TRBV7-3 and TRBJ1-6, the full variable domain is GAGVSQTPSNKVTEKGKYVELRCDPISGHTALYWYRQSLGQGPEFLIYFQGTGAADDSGLPNDRFFAVRPEGSVSTLKIQRTERGDSAVYLCASSLLSDYNSPLHFGNGTRLTVT.

V and J are TRBV29-1 and TRBJ2-7; a weak D match, TRBD2 (6 bases). The CDR3 loop spans 13 amino acids. Germline assignment: CDR1 SQVTM and CDR2 ANQGSEA. The germline V and J ends were trimmed by 6 bases and 4 bases, with 16 bases remaining between them. CDR3 coding DNA: TGCAGCGTGGGGGGTGGTATCCTATACGAGCAGTACTTC. Translating it yields CSVGGGILYEQYF.

The rearrangement links TRBV9 to TRBJ2-7, with 8 positions matching TRBD2. CDR1 is SGDLS and CDR2 is YYNGEE in the germline V gene. J gave up 3 bases and V 0 bases, and 8 bases lay outside the gene matches. The CDR3 is 16 residues long. CDR3 DNA sequence: TGTGCCAGCAGCGTAGGTCTAGCGGGTCATATCTACGAGCAGTACTTC. Amino acid sequence: CASSVGLAGHIYEQYF. The entire variable domain, with the rest obtained from reference TRBV9 and TRBJ2-7, is as follows: DSGVTQTPKHLITATGQRVTLRCSPRSGDLSVYWYQQSLDQGLQFLIQYYNGEERAKGNILERFSAQQFPDLHSELNLSSLELGDSALYFCASSVGLAGHIYEQYFGPGTRLTVT.

The chain has TRBV15 and TRBJ2-7; D might be TRBD1 (5 bases). Germline V gene lookup returns CDR1 LNHNV and CDR2 YYDKDF (reference sequence). The CDR3 is 14 residues long. V was cut by 0 bases and J by 3 bases, with 9 bases left in between. DNA for the CDR3: TGTGCCACCAGCAGAGATCGACAGCACTACGAGCAGTACTTC. It encodes CATSRDRQHYEQYF. Full variable domain (outside the CDR3, taken from reference TRBV15 and TRBJ2-7): DAMVIQNPRYQVTQFGKPVTLSCSQTLNHNVMYWYQQKSSQAPKLLFHYYDKDFNNEADTPDNFQSRRPNTSFCFLDIRSPGLGDTAMYLCATSRDRQHYEQYFGPGTRLTVT.

This clone appeared once. This sequence joins TRBV4-3 and TRBJ2-1, with 9 bases identical to TRBD2. The V gene end was trimmed by 0 bases and the J gene end by 14 bases; junction bases not matched to a gene: 8. Per the germline V gene, CDR1 is LGHNA and CDR2 is YSLEER. The CDR3 is 14 residues long. In DNA, the CDR3 is TGCGCCAGCAGCCAAGATCGCACGGCGGGAGGGAAGTTCTTC. Translated: CASSQDRTAGGKFF.

The chain links TRBV11-1 to TRBJ1-1; D gene uncertain. Deletions cut 1 base from V and 4 bases from J, with 13 bases between. The CDR3 is made up of 15 amino acids. In germline, CDR1 is SGHAT, CDR2 FQDESV (reference sequence). CDR3 loop: CASSLEPGVFTEAFF. In DNA, the CDR3 is TGTGCCAGCAGCTTAGAACCTGGGGTTTTCACTGAAGCTTTCTTT.

This chain connects TRBV28 to TRBJ2-7; possible D gene TRBD2, 5 bases. The CDR3 is 15 amino acids. The ends were cut back, 5 bases at V and 5 bases at J, with 19 bases in the middle. Per the germline V gene, CDR1 is MDHEN and CDR2 is SYDVKM. The CDR3 protein is CASSLGGNGIDEQYF. In DNA, the CDR3 is TGTGCCAGCAGTCTCGGTGGGAACGGGATCGACGAGCAGTACTTC.

This clone was found once. V is TRBV19 and J is TRBJ1-2; D perhaps matches TRBD1 (5 bases). This CDR3 comprises 13 residues. CDR1 is LNHDA and CDR2 is SQIVND in the germline V gene (reference sequence). V lost 5 bases, J lost 5 bases, and 12 bases lay in between. CDR3 in DNA: TGTGCCAGTAGTCCGGGGGGGGTATATGGCTACACCTTC. Translation gives CASSPGGVYGYTF. The whole variable domain, remainder taken from reference TRBV19 and TRBJ1-2, is DGGITQSPKYLFRKEGQNVTLSCEQNLNHDAMYWYRQDPGQGLRLIYYSQIVNDFQKGDIAEGYSVSREKKESFPLTVTSAQKNPTAFYLCASSPGGVYGYTFGSGTRLTVV.

The chain is built from TRBV5-4 and TRBJ2-7; TRBD1 agrees at 9 bases. J was trimmed by 0 bases and V by 4 bases; bases with no gene match: 5. The V gene's germline CDR1 is SGHNT and CDR2 YYREEE (reference sequence). This CDR3 has 15 residues. The CDR3 coding sequence is TGTGCCAGCAGCCCCGACAGGGGGAGCTCCTACGAGCAGTACTTC. It specifies CASSPDRGSSYEQYF.

The V gene is TRBV19, the J gene TRBJ2-3; no clear D gene. The CDR3 spans 12 residues. The V end lost 6 bases, the J end lost 6 bases, and 10 bases lay between the germline ends. Germline CDR1 and CDR2: LNHDA and SQIVND (reference sequence). CDR3 loop: CASRQRTDTQYF. The CDR3, as DNA: TGTGCCAGTAGACAGAGGACCGATACGCAGTATTTT.

The rearrangement joins TRBV28 to TRBJ1-5, with D uncertain. CDR1 and CDR2 from the germline V gene are MDHEN and SYDVKM. Trimming cost V 2 bases and J 7 bases, with 6 bases left between them. The CDR3 length is 12 residues. CDR3 sequence reads: CASSLVRQPQHF. The CDR3 DNA reads TGTGCCAGCAGTTTAGTTCGGCAGCCCCAGCATTTT.

This rearrangement joins TRBV18 to TRBJ1-1; unclear D gene. The CDR3 loop spans 16 amino acids. Germline V lookup: CDR1 KGHSH, CDR2 LQKENI. V dropped 2 bases and J dropped 2 bases, with 15 bases sitting between them. CDR3: CASSPLLKGLNTEAFF. The CDR3 DNA reads TGTGCCAGCTCACCATTATTAAAGGGTTTAAACACTGAAGCTTTCTTT.

The chain has TRBV27 and TRBJ2-4; weak D call: TRBD1 (6 bases). The CDR3 runs to 13 residues. Looked up from germline, CDR1 is MNHEY and CDR2 is SMNVEV (reference sequence). The CDR3 DNA reads as TGTGCGAGGGGTTTGGACAGAGGTAACATTCAGTACTTC. This translates into CARGLDRGNIQYF.

The CDR3 loop is CASSTIALSTDTQYF. CDR3 DNA: TGTGCCAGTAGTACCATAGCGCTTAGCACAGATACGCAGTATTTT. The V and J genes are TRBV19 and TRBJ2-3; a possible D gene is TRBD2 (5 bases). Germline values: CDR1 LNHDA, CDR2 SQIVND (reference sequence). Trimming shortened V by 4 bases and J by 0 bases, and 11 bases separated the two germline ends. The length of the CDR3 is 15 residues.

The V gene is TRBV9, the J gene TRBJ1-1, with D uncertain. Trimming removed 4 bases at V and 0 bases at J, with 10 bases between. Per germline, CDR1 SGDLS and CDR2 YYNGEE. The CDR3 runs to 14 residues. CDR3 amino acids: CASSLSGVNTEAFF. The CDR3 region has the DNA TGTGCCAGCAGCCTTAGCGGCGTGAACACTGAAGCTTTCTTT.

The chain couples TRBV6-4 to TRBJ2-6; no clear D. CDR1 and CDR2 from the germline V gene are MRHNA and SNTAGT. This CDR3 has 16 residues. The V end was cut by 4 bases, the J end by 0 bases, with 10 bases between. CDR3 amino acids: CASSGESASGANVLTF. In DNA form, the CDR3 reads TGTGCCAGCAGTGGAGAATCGGCCTCTGGGGCCAACGTCCTGACTTTC.

As to this clone: One end of the junction fails to match germline, which may point to a read error. The chain employs TRBV12-5 and TRBJ2-7; D ambiguous. CDR3 length: 12 residues. CDR1 is LGHNT and CDR2 is FRNRAP in the germline V gene. The chain's CDR3 is CASGLAFYGQYF. Here the CDR3 DNA reads TGTGCTAGTGGTTTGGCATTCTACGGGCAGTACTTC.